The 17 T cell receptor beta chains below all came from one sample that was sequenced in a study of T cell repertoires in cytomegalovirus infection. MiXCR, run by TCRdb on the reads, gives a single entry per CDR3 protein. The sample carries some 680,000 distinct CDR3 sequences, roughly a third recorded once. Sequencing used PBMCs. These receptors were collected from a human donor in good health (CMV status not recorded). Some clones in this sample may be carry-over from other donors' samples.

This clonotype was counted between two and nine times. The V call is TRBV19, the J call TRBJ1-5, with D possibly being TRBD1 (6 bases). The CDR3 sequence is 15 residues long. V shed 6 bases and J shed 0 bases, with 12 bases lying between them. Germline lookup yields CDR1 LNHDA and CDR2 SQIVND (reference sequence). Here the CDR3 reads CASRGQPYSNQPQHF. DNA of the CDR3: TGTGCCAGTAGGGGACAACCCTATAGCAATCAGCCCCAGCATTTT. Combining the CDR3 with reference TRBV19 and TRBJ1-5 gives the whole variable domain DGGITQSPKYLFRKEGQNVTLSCEQNLNHDAMYWYRQDPGQGLRLIYYSQIVNDFQKGDIAEGYSVSREKKESFPLTVTSAQKNPTAFYLCASRGQPYSNQPQHFGDGTRLSIL.

This clonotype was detected only a few times. V usage is TRBV28 and J usage is TRBJ1-5, with D uncertain. Trimming left V 5 bases short and J 0 bases short, with 8 bases between. The CDR3 runs 14 residues. Per germline, CDR1 MDHEN and CDR2 SYDVKM. The CDR3: CASSPPYSNQPQHF. CDR3 in DNA: TGTGCCAGCAGTCCTCCATATAGCAATCAGCCCCAGCATTTT.

The genes are TRBV5-1 and TRBJ2-1, with D tentatively TRBD1 (5 bases). The V and J ends lost 2 bases and 2 bases respectively, with 14 bases between them. In germline, CDR1 is SGHRS, CDR2 YFSETQ. The CDR3 runs 16 residues. For the CDR3, the DNA is TGCGCCAGCAGCTTCCTGGGGCCTGAAACCTACAATGAGCAGTTCTTC. It is translated as CASSFLGPETYNEQFF.

V and J are TRBV7-9 and TRBJ2-7, with D unresolved. Trimming cost V 5 bases and J 1 base, with 12 bases left between them. The CDR3 covers 14 residues. Germline loops: CDR1 SEHNR, CDR2 FQNEAQ (reference sequence). CDR3 amino acids: CASSPEPDSYEQYF. CDR3 DNA: TGTGCCAGCAGCCCAGAACCCGATTCCTACGAGCAGTACTTC.

This clonotype was observed at least ten times. The chain employs TRBV7-2 and TRBJ2-7; no reliable D call. CDR3 length: 14 residues. Germline assignment: CDR1 SGHTA and CDR2 FQGNSA. Trimming pared 1 base from V and 2 bases from J, leaving 9 bases between. The CDR3 DNA reads TGTGCCAGCAGCTTAGTTTTGCAGACCTACGAGCAGTACTTC. Translation gives CASSLVLQTYEQYF. Using reference TRBV7-2 and TRBJ2-7 for the parts outside the CDR3, the full variable domain is GAGVSQSPSNKVTEKGKDVELRCDPISGHTALYWYRQSLGQGLEFLIYFQGNSAPDKSGLPSDRFSAERTGGSVSTLTIQRTQQEDSAVYLCASSLVLQTYEQYFGPGTRLTVT.

In this sample, this clonotype turned up a few times. The chain uses TRBV28 and TRBJ1-2; possible D gene TRBD1, 5 bases. Germline lookup yields CDR1 MDHEN and CDR2 SYDVKM. The V and J ends lost 4 bases and 2 bases respectively, with 8 bases between them. The CDR3 has 13 amino acids. Written as DNA, the CDR3 is TGTGCCAGCAGTTGGAGACAGAACTATGGCTACACCTTC. Translating it yields CASSWRQNYGYTF.

The CDR3: CASSFSTGKADTQYF. CDR3 in DNA: TGCGCCAGCAGCTTCTCGACAGGGAAGGCAGATACGCAGTATTTT. The chain recombines TRBV5-1 with TRBJ2-3; 7 nucleotides line up with TRBD1. CDR1 and CDR2 from the germline V gene are SGHRS and YFSETQ. After removal of 2 bases from V and 4 bases from J, the junction contained 7 bases not matched to a gene. The CDR3 loop spans 15 amino acids. Filled out from reference TRBV5-1 and TRBJ2-3, the complete variable domain reads KAGVTQTPRYLIKTRGQQVTLSCSPISGHRSVSWYQQTPGQGLQFLFEYFSETQRNKGNFPGRFSGRQFSNSRSEMNVSTLELGDSALYLCASSFSTGKADTQYFGPGTRLTVL.

This clonotype was counted a few times. The chain employs TRBV10-2 and TRBJ2-1; 16 bases are a match to TRBD2. The germline gives CDR1 WSHSY, CDR2 SAAADI. V trimming: 3 bases; J trimming: 4 bases; junction bases outside the gene matches: 3. The CDR3 loop spans 17 amino acids. In DNA, the CDR3 is TGCGCCAGCAGTGACGGGACTAGCGGGAGGGTATACAATGAGCAGTTCTTC. Protein sequence: CASSDGTSGRVYNEQFF.

CDR3 coding DNA: TGTGCCAGCAGCCCCGGGACGCCGGGGGACGCTTTCTTT. Its protein is CASSPGTPGDAFF. This chain joins TRBV7-2 and TRBJ1-1; perhaps TRBD1 as D (5 bases). Germline V gives CDR1 SGHTA, CDR2 FQGNSA. CDR3 length: 13 amino acids. V was cut by 5 bases and J by 11 bases, with 18 bases left in between.

This clonotype has just a few counts. The V and J genes are TRBV2 and TRBJ1-4, with TRBD1 as a possible D gene (5 bases). V shed 5 bases and J shed 0 bases, with 7 bases lying between them. The CDR3 loop spans 14 amino acids. From germline, CDR1 is SNHLY and CDR2 FYNNEI. DNA for the CDR3: TGTGCCAGCAGTTGGGGGACAACTAATGAAAAACTGTTTTTT. Protein: CASSWGTTNEKLFF.

This clonotype was picked up many times. The chain recombines TRBV7-2 with TRBJ1-1; the D gene is possibly TRBD1 (5 bases). The CDR3 length is 15 residues. Trimming left V 5 bases short and J 4 bases short, with 17 bases between. The germline V gene has CDR1 SGHTA and CDR2 FQGNSA. CDR3 region: CASSLQALGGTEAFF. CDR3 bases: TGTGCCAGCAGCCTACAGGCCCTCGGGGGCACTGAAGCTTTCTTT.

The rearrangement uses TRBV5-6 and TRBJ2-3, with TRBD2 matching 10 bases. The CDR3 runs to 16 residues. CDR1 is SGHDT, CDR2 YYEEEE, per germline. V trimming: 0 bases; J trimming: 6 bases; junction bases outside the gene matches: 7. CDR3 sequence (DNA): TGTGCCAGCAGCTTGGGGGCTAGCGGGGGCTGGGATACGCAGTATTTT. Translating gives CASSLGASGGWDTQYF.

The chain is built from TRBV6-1 and TRBJ2-7; D is uncertain. The V gene lost 7 bases and the J gene lost 2 bases, with 18 bases spanning the gap. Germline values: CDR1 MNHNS, CDR2 SASEGT. This CDR3 comprises 15 residues. The CDR3 is CASTPARAIAYEQYF. CDR3 DNA sequence: TGTGCCAGCACTCCCGCCCGGGCGATCGCCTACGAGCAGTACTTC.

V usage is TRBV6-5 and J usage is TRBJ2-4, with 13 nucleotides matching TRBD2. The CDR3 has 17 amino acids. The J segment lost 2 bases and the V segment lost 5 bases, leaving 6 bases of the junction unmatched. The V gene's germline CDR1 is MNHEY and CDR2 SVGAGI. CDR3 sequence reads: CASSPRTSGSTKNIQYF. CDR3 nucleotide sequence: TGTGCCAGCAGTCCCCGGACTAGCGGGAGTACCAAAAACATTCAGTACTTC.

This clonotype was seen many times. The chain employs TRBV7-2 and TRBJ2-3; no firm D call. The CDR3 is 15 amino acids. Germline values: CDR1 SGHTA, CDR2 FQGNSA. V was pared by 0 bases and J by 1 base, with 8 bases between. This CDR3 reads CASSLAATGTDTQYF. The CDR3 DNA follows: TGTGCCAGCAGCTTAGCAGCGACCGGCACAGATACGCAGTATTTT.

On this clonotype: This is likely a read error, given that the CDR3 carries no conserved phenylalanine or tryptophan at its end. This chain connects TRBV28 to TRBJ2-5; no clear D. Trimming removed 6 bases at V and 5 bases at J, with 10 bases between. The CDR3 consists of 12 residues. CDR1 MDHEN and CDR2 SYDVKM come from the germline V gene. The CDR3 loop reads CASSFIRETQYC. The CDR3 DNA follows: TGTGCCAGCAGCTTTATAAGGGAGACCCAGTACTGC.

This chain links TRBV7-3 with TRBJ1-5; perhaps TRBD1 as D (5 bases). The CDR3 has 16 amino acids. V was trimmed by 4 bases and J by 2 bases, leaving 15 bases between them. Germline CDR1 SGHTA, CDR2 FQGTGA. The DNA for the CDR3 is TGTGCCAGCAGCTCTGCGGGGCCACTGGGCAATCAGCCCCAGCATTTT. This translates into CASSSAGPLGNQPQHF.